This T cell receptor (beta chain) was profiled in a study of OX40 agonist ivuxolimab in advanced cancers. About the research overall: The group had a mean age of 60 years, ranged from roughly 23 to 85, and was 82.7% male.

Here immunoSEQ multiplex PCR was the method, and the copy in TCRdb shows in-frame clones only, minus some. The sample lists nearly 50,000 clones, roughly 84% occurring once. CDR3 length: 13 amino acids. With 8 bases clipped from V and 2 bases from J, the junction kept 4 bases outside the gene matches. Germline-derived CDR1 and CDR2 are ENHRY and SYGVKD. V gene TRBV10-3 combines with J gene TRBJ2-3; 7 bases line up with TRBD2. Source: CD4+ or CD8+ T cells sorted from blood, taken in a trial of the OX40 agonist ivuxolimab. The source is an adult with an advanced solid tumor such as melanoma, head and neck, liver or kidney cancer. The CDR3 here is CAIQRDLTDTQYF. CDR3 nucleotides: TGTGCCATCCAGCGGGACCTCACAGATACGCAGTATTTT.